This T cell receptor beta chain stems from a study of T cell responses to AZD1222 COVID-19 vaccine. The table came from immunoSEQ multiplex PCR; TCRdb's copy has only in-frame clones and leaves some out. This repertoire shows about 120,000 clones, about 90% found once; its top ten account for approximately 1.5%. V gave up 3 bases and J gave up 8 bases; unmatched junction bases: 12. CDR1 LGHDT and CDR2 YNNKEL come from the germline V gene (reference sequence). The CDR3 covers 15 residues. Points from the study as a whole: Clonal diversity was possibly underestimated, and white British individuals and females predominated among donors. Baseline seropositivity characterized only a handful of AZD1222 recipients.

As regards this clone: Antigen: not known.

The receptor's source is an adult in good health. This chain links TRBV3-1 (or the pseudogene TRBV3-2) with TRBJ1-2, with 7 nucleotides matching TRBD1. This specimen consisted of peripheral blood, obtained on day 0 of AZD1222 vaccination. The CDR3, as DNA: TGTGCCAGCAGCCAGGGACCGGACAGGAGCCGGGGCTACACCTTC. Amino acids: CASSQGPDRSRGYTF.